The sequence of this TCR beta chain was determined in a study of response to subunit inactivated influenza vaccine. The CDR3 is 17 amino acids. Trimming cost V 5 bases and J 4 bases; bases outside gene matches: 16. Germline-derived CDR1 and CDR2 are MNHEY and SMNVEV (reference sequence). In TCRdb, the RT-PCR reads were re-called with MiXCR into one record per CDR3 protein. This table holds some 500,000 distinct CDR3 sequences, approximately 16% found once. Here the sequenced sample was CD4+ T cells sorted from PBMCs, taken about 24 months after vaccination. This clonotype was sampled from a man aged 50 to 69 who received an inactivated influenza vaccine. The chain combines TRBV27 with TRBJ2-7; TRBD2 agrees at 8 bases. CDR3 DNA sequence: TGTGCCAGCAGTGAAGGACCCGGGACTAGGCACTCATACGAGCAGTACTTC. Translation: CASSEGPGTRHSYEQYF.